This is a list of T cell receptor beta chains from one sample in a study of monozygotic twins with inflammatory bowel disease. TCRdb re-called the 5' RACE reads and catalogs CDR3 proteins one per entry, DNA excluded. The listing records about 43,000 distinct CDR3 sequences. The sequencing sample was made of blood. These receptors all stem from a human donor with ulcerative colitis or Crohn's disease, or a healthy co-twin of an affected twin (not recorded which). Both conserved end residues are part of each CDR3. Each record gives: clone size, J gene, V gene, CDR3 protein. A row's size may be missing; if present it is once, few, many or a size class.

. | TRBJ2-1 | TRBV29-1 | CSVKDRGEYNEQFF
. | TRBJ1-5 | TRBV12-3/TRBV12-4 | CASSRAGRNQPQHF
. | TRBJ2-1 | TRBV15 | CATSRDLSGRKAGGEQFF
. | TRBJ2-1 | TRBV28 | CASSPTGVRSYNEQFF
. | TRBJ2-5 | TRBV10-1 | CASSPRQGREETQYF
. | TRBJ2-2 | TRBV7-2 | CASSLSGANTGELFF
. | TRBJ2-1 | TRBV20-1 | CSARSGTSYNEQFF
. | TRBJ2-7 | TRBV18 | CASSPQPTSGSLYF
. | TRBJ2-3 | TRBV6-2/TRBV6-3 | CASIQGQGDTDTQYF
. | TRBJ2-2 | TRBV7-2 | CARGQGETGELFF
. | TRBJ1-2 | TRBV28 | CASSHAPRAPGYTF
. | TRBJ2-7 | TRBV5-1 | CASSQHVTYEQYF
. | TRBJ1-2 | TRBV28 | CASSSSDKIRGYTF
. | TRBJ1-2 | TRBV6-5 | CASSSLRFDGSSMRGYTF
. | TRBJ2-3 | TRBV5-6 | CASSLQLAGGTDTQYF
. | TRBJ1-3 | TRBV5-5 | CASSSTGAGNTIYF
. | TRBJ1-2 | TRBV29-1 | CSVRVTNYGYTF
medium-sized | TRBJ2-2 | TRBV2 | CASRETAASGELFF
. | TRBJ1-3 | TRBV29-1 | CSVTEGAVAGNTIYF
. | TRBJ1-2 | TRBV28 | CASSLTQTTNYGYTF
. | TRBJ2-7 | TRBV28 | CASSLGPGTGGYEQYF
. | TRBJ2-7 | TRBV27 | CASSKTGGPSYEQYF
medium-sized | TRBJ2-7 | TRBV27 | CASSFRDSYEQYF
. | TRBJ2-1 | TRBV13 | CASSFKGANNEQFF
. | TRBJ1-2 | TRBV28 | CASSRYSLDRGPNYGYTF
. | TRBJ2-2 | TRBV10-3 | CATHPETFSGTTGELFF
. | TRBJ2-7 | TRBV27 | CASSPRGGVREQYF
. | TRBJ1-1 | TRBV7-6 | CASSRGQGGTEAFF
. | TRBJ2-7 | TRBV29-1 | CSVEDRKGTYEQYF
. | TRBJ2-6 | TRBV5-4 | CASSLVASGANVLTF
. | TRBJ1-2 | TRBV19 | CASDDRVNYGYTF
. | TRBJ2-3 | TRBV7-2 | CASSISTDTQYF
. | TRBJ1-2 | TRBV7-8 | CASSTGPEGGYTF
. | TRBJ2-2 | TRBV7-2 | CASSQKGNTGELFF
. | TRBJ2-3 | TRBV24-1 | CATSGPLSGGSPDTQYF
. | TRBJ2-1 | TRBV7-7 | CASSSGDRGGYNEQFF
. | TRBJ1-3 | TRBV20-1 | CSARAPEGAGPSGNTIYF
. | TRBJ1-6 | TRBV20-1 | CSGSERVNSPLHF
. | TRBJ1-4 | TRBV6-1 | CASSEAWVEKLFF
. | TRBJ1-2 | TRBV30 | CAWSGTGNGGYTF
. | TRBJ2-2 | TRBV24-1 | CATSEPGAGELFF
. | TRBJ2-7 | TRBV7-8 | CASSTNPGQPYEQYF
. | TRBJ2-2 | TRBV20-1 | CSAKPGPNTGELFF
. | TRBJ1-5 | TRBV7-2 | CASSLKGVGSNQPQHF
. | TRBJ2-2 | TRBV7-2 | CASSFDRGRTGELFF
. | TRBJ2-4 | TRBV11-2 | CASSQTGVFNIPGDIQYF
. | TRBJ1-5 | TRBV3-1 | CASSQAGSRPQHF
. | TRBJ2-7 | TRBV6-1 | CASRMGTGSYEQYF
. | TRBJ1-5 | TRBV20-1 | CSAREPGRTGEAYQPQHF
. | TRBJ1-1 | TRBV5-6 | CASSSDRVYTEAFF
. | TRBJ1-2 | TRBV19 | CASSTRASGYTF
. | TRBJ2-1 | TRBV7-9 | CASSLRQGAYNEQFF
. | TRBJ1-6 | TRBV3-1 | CASSRTAEASPLHF
. | TRBJ2-3 | TRBV5-1 | CASTGSGTRGDTQYF
. | TRBJ1-1 | TRBV6-6 | CASRYQVNTEAFF
. | TRBJ2-2 | TRBV21-1 | CASSRLRGSVGGELFF
. | TRBJ1-4 | TRBV7-2 | CASSPGQGSEKLFF